The present TCR beta chain was sequenced within a study of blood T cells in healthy people across ages. Findings of the study overall: Long-lived donors had more naive CD4+ cells and higher diversity than aged donors.

A sample-barcoded 5' primer and a J-beta primer mix were used in a second PCR of roughly 6 to 11 cycles. Through a template-switch adaptor with 12 random nucleotides, each cDNA molecule received a tag. Using its own MiXCR run on the 5' RACE reads, TCRdb lists one record per CDR3 protein. The repertoire holds some 800,000 distinct CDR3 sequences, with around 45% as singletons. Germline V CDR1 and CDR2: SGHTA, FQGNSA. The CDR3 loop spans 17 amino acids. V was clipped by 5 bases and J by 1 base; unmatched bases: 13. The sample holds a few counts of this clonotype. Its antigen is undetermined. The genes are TRBV7-2 and TRBJ2-5, with 7 bases matching TRBD1. The sample consisted of blood. This receptor was taken from a man aged 55 to 70 in good health. The DNA for the CDR3 is TGTGCCAGCAGCCTGAAGAAGAAGACAGGGCCCCAAGAGACCCAGTACTTC. Protein: CASSLKKKTGPQETQYF.